This T cell receptor (beta chain) was captured in a study of shared clonotypes between healthy human individuals. Whole-study findings and limits: A few donors shared about 5% of their naive CD4 clonotypes. Donors were few, which limited the genetic and exposure-history diversity represented. Memory subsets generally showed smaller estimated richness than naive subsets did.

CD4+ cell separation produced CD45RA+ naive and CD45RA-negative memory subsets. CDR3 length: 16 amino acids. V lost 6 bases, J lost 3 bases, and 21 bases lay in between. CDR1 and CDR2 (germline): MDHEN, SYDVKM. Data came from immunoSEQ multiplex PCR; TCRdb stores just in-frame clones and leaves some out. The data hold around 2.5 million clones, with 80% to 95% observed a single time. Points on this clone: Its target is unknown.

The sequence derives from a man aged 18 to 35 in good health. Some clones in this sample may be carry-over from other donors' samples. The chain is built from TRBV28 and TRBJ2-7, with D perhaps TRBD1 (6 bases). Sequencing was done on a sample of naive CD4+ T cells from PBMCs. The subset denotes: CD45RA+ positively selected. CDR3: CASRTQGRGGYYEQYF. The CDR3 DNA reads as TGTGCCAGCAGAACCCAGGGGAGAGGGGGTTACTACGAGCAGTACTTC.